Listed below are T cell receptor beta chains from one sample, sequenced in a study of CD8 T cells in ankylosing spondylitis. Each CDR3 protein gets one entry after TCRdb re-called the 5' RACE reads with MiXCR. The sample includes 69,000 or so distinct CDR3 sequences, approximately 5.3% of them seen just once. Material for sequencing was blood, either unsorted or a sorted T cell fraction (not recorded which). These TCRs come from a male donor with ankylosing spondylitis or in good health (not recorded which). CDR3s include the opening cysteine and the closing phenylalanine or tryptophan. Fields, in order: D gene, clone size, J gene, V gene, CDR3 DNA, CDR3 protein. D genes are given only for firm matches. Only part of the rows carry a size: once, few, many, or a class if the clone is expanded.

d_call: NA; clone_size: many; j_call: TRBJ2-2; v_call: TRBV6-4; cdr3_nt: TGTGCCAGCAGTGAAGGACAGACCGGGGAGCTGTTTTTT; cdr3_aa: CASSEGQTGELFF
d_call: TRBD2; clone_size: many; j_call: TRBJ2-7; v_call: TRBV20-1; cdr3_nt: TGCAGTGGCGAGGTCTACACGACTAGCGGGAGCTACGAGCAGTACTTC; cdr3_aa: CSGEVYTTSGSYEQYF
d_call: TRBD2; clone_size: many; j_call: TRBJ2-1; v_call: TRBV5-1; cdr3_nt: TGCGCCAGCAGCTTGGCCAGCGGGGCCTCCTACAATGAGCAGTTCTTC; cdr3_aa: CASSLASGASYNEQFF
d_call: TRBD1; clone_size: many; j_call: TRBJ1-2; v_call: TRBV3-1; cdr3_nt: TGTGCCAGCAGCCAGACTTCGCTATCACAGGGGAATGGCTACACCTTC; cdr3_aa: CASSQTSLSQGNGYTF
d_call: NA; clone_size: many; j_call: TRBJ2-5; v_call: TRBV29-1; cdr3_nt: TGCAGCGTCGTGAGGATGGAAAATCAAGAGACCCAGTACTTC; cdr3_aa: CSVVRMENQETQYF
d_call: TRBD1; clone_size: many; j_call: TRBJ2-1; v_call: TRBV2; cdr3_nt: TGTGCCAGCAAGACCGGGACAGGGGGGAACAATGAGCAGTTCTTC; cdr3_aa: CASKTGTGGNNEQFF
d_call: NA; clone_size: many; j_call: TRBJ1-2; v_call: TRBV20-1; cdr3_nt: TGCAGTGCTAGAGATCTTGGGGAACTAAACTATGGCTACACCTTC; cdr3_aa: CSARDLGELNYGYTF
d_call: NA; clone_size: many; j_call: TRBJ2-3; v_call: TRBV4-2; cdr3_nt: TGTGCCAGCAGCCAAGAGGAGGGGGGGCAAAATACGCAGTATTTT; cdr3_aa: CASSQEEGGQNTQYF
d_call: NA; clone_size: many; j_call: TRBJ1-2; v_call: TRBV28; cdr3_nt: TGTGCCAGCACCTTACCACAGGGCCGGGGCTACACCTTC; cdr3_aa: CASTLPQGRGYTF
d_call: TRBD1; clone_size: many; j_call: TRBJ1-2; v_call: TRBV20-1; cdr3_nt: TGCAGTGCTTCCGACCCTCAGGGGGACCCCTATGGCTACACCTTC; cdr3_aa: CSASDPQGDPYGYTF
d_call: NA; clone_size: many; j_call: TRBJ2-5; v_call: TRBV18; cdr3_nt: TGTGCCAGCTCACCCAGTCGGGAGACCCAGTACTTC; cdr3_aa: CASSPSRETQYF
d_call: NA; clone_size: medium-sized; j_call: TRBJ2-2; v_call: TRBV4-3; cdr3_nt: TGCGCCAGCAGCCAAGATACGGGTGGGGGGACCACCGGGGAGCTGTTTTTT; cdr3_aa: CASSQDTGGGTTGELFF
d_call: TRBD1; clone_size: many; j_call: TRBJ1-4; v_call: TRBV28; cdr3_nt: TGTGCCAGCAGTCCCTCAGGGGGGGCGGATGAAAAACTGTTTTTT; cdr3_aa: CASSPSGGADEKLFF
d_call: NA; clone_size: many; j_call: TRBJ1-5; v_call: TRBV3-1; cdr3_nt: TGTGCCAGCAGCCAAGAAGGCACGGGCAACAATCAGCCCCAGCATTTT; cdr3_aa: CASSQEGTGNNQPQHF
d_call: NA; clone_size: many; j_call: TRBJ2-1; v_call: TRBV29-1; cdr3_nt: TGCAGCGTTGAACCGGGGAATGAGCAGTTCTTC; cdr3_aa: CSVEPGNEQFF
d_call: NA; clone_size: many; j_call: TRBJ1-2; v_call: TRBV2; cdr3_nt: TGTGCCAGCAGTATAGACAGCCAATCCTATGGCTACACCTTC; cdr3_aa: CASSIDSQSYGYTF
d_call: TRBD1; clone_size: many; j_call: TRBJ2-7; v_call: TRBV3-1; cdr3_nt: TGTGCCAGCAGCCAAGGAGGGGGCCGGTCCTCCTACGAGCAGTACTTC; cdr3_aa: CASSQGGGRSSYEQYF
d_call: NA; clone_size: many; j_call: TRBJ1-1; v_call: TRBV2; cdr3_nt: TGTGCCAGCAGTGAAGCGCTAACTGAAGCTTTCTTT; cdr3_aa: CASSEALTEAFF
d_call: NA; clone_size: many; j_call: TRBJ2-3; v_call: TRBV12-3/TRBV12-4; cdr3_nt: TGTGCCAGCAGCGCGGTGGGCCTCACAGATACGCAGTATTTT; cdr3_aa: CASSAVGLTDTQYF
d_call: NA; clone_size: many; j_call: TRBJ2-1; v_call: TRBV29-1; cdr3_nt: TGCAGCGTGTCATTACCCAGGGTTAGGAATGAGCAGTTCTTC; cdr3_aa: CSVSLPRVRNEQFF
d_call: NA; clone_size: many; j_call: TRBJ2-1; v_call: TRBV24-1; cdr3_nt: TGTGCCACCAGTCGGGGCGATGAGCAGTTCTTC; cdr3_aa: CATSRGDEQFF
d_call: TRBD2; clone_size: NA; j_call: TRBJ2-5; v_call: TRBV4-2; cdr3_nt: TGTGCCAGCAGCCCCGGGCCCGCGGGGGCCCAGTACTTC; cdr3_aa: CASSPGPAGAQYF